One and the same sample provided the 6 T cell receptor beta chains below, sequenced in a study of T cells after yellow fever vaccination. One entry per CDR3 protein, called by TCRdb with MiXCR from the 5' RACE reads. The sample records about 260,000 distinct CDR3 sequences, over 4.5% being singletons. Sequenced here: CD4+ T cells sorted from PBMCs, sampled on the day of the yellow fever booster vaccination. Receptor source: a man in his late teens or twenties who received the YFV17D yellow fever vaccine.

This sequence joins TRBV12-3 or TRBV12-4 and TRBJ1-5; D might be TRBD1 (6 bases). V lost 4 bases and J lost 5, with 9 bases in between. The CDR3 has 13 amino acids. The CDR3 DNA follows: TGTGCCAGCAGTTGGGGGCAGGATCAGCCCCAGCATTTT. Translation gives CASSWGQDQPQHF.

This clonotype was observed many times. The V call is TRBV29-1, the J call TRBJ2-3; TRBD2 matches 10 bases. The germline CDR1 and CDR2 sequences are SQVTM and ANQGSEA. Trimming removed 3 bases from V and 9 bases from J; junction bases left unmatched: 12. The CDR3 has 15 amino acids. CDR3 protein: CSVDLAGAPWGTQYF. As DNA, the CDR3 is TGCAGCGTTGATCTAGCGGGGGCCCCCTGGGGGACGCAGTATTTT.

This clonotype was seen a few times. This chain uses TRBV7-8 with TRBJ2-2; 11 positions agree with TRBD2. V was pared by 5 bases and J by 0 bases, with 11 bases of the junction left unmatched. CDR1 is SGHVS and CDR2 is FQNEAQ in the germline V gene. CDR3 length: 19 amino acids. The CDR3 is CASSPRLRLAGTNTGELFF. CDR3 nucleotide sequence: TGTGCCAGCAGCCCACGTCTGAGACTAGCGGGAACGAACACCGGGGAGCTGTTTTTT. The complete variable domain, with remaining parts taken from reference TRBV7-8 and TRBJ2-2, reads GAGVSQSPRYKVAKRGQDVALRCDPISGHVSLFWYQQALGQGPEFLTYFQNEAQLDKSGLPSDRFFAERPEGSVSTLKIQRTQQEDSAVYLCASSPRLRLAGTNTGELFFGEGSRLTVL.

This clonotype was seen a handful of times. The chain is built from TRBV5-5 and TRBJ2-3; unclear D gene. Trimming pared 5 bases from V and 2 bases from J, leaving 15 bases between. The CDR3 contains 15 residues. Germline V CDR1 and CDR2: SGHKS, YYEKEE (reference sequence). The CDR3 protein is CASSRFDPFTDTQYF. In DNA, the CDR3 is TGTGCCAGCAGTCGATTTGATCCCTTCACAGATACGCAGTATTTT.

At least ten counts were recorded for this clonotype. This chain joins TRBV25-1 and TRBJ2-6; D uncertain. Germline values: CDR1 MGHDK, CDR2 SYGVNS. The V end lost 2 bases, the J end lost 4 bases, and 15 bases lay between the germline ends. This CDR3 is built from 17 residues. CDR3 sequence: CASSETSGRKGANVLTF. The CDR3 coding sequence is TGTGCCAGCAGTGAAACGTCAGGAAGAAAGGGGGCCAACGTCCTGACTTTC.

This clonotype was seen ten or more times. V is TRBV20-1 and J is TRBJ2-2; the D gene is possibly TRBD1 (6 bases). From germline, CDR1 is DFQATT and CDR2 SNEGSKA (reference sequence). The CDR3 runs 16 residues. V dropped 0 bases and J dropped 2 bases, with 13 bases sitting between them. The CDR3: CSARDLGQPNTGELFF. The CDR3 DNA reads as TGCAGTGCTAGAGATCTCGGACAGCCAAACACCGGGGAGCTGTTTTTT.